One sample yielded the 18 T cell receptor beta chains listed below, sequenced in a study of blood T cell repertoires in COVID-19. Assay used: immunoSEQ multiplex PCR; TCRdb lists only in-frame clones, some missing. This table has tens of thousands of clones, 90% appearing once. Sequenced material: peripheral blood. These receptor sequences come from a human donor with active COVID-19. The donor label of this sample is uncertain.

The CDR3 sequence: CASSLTSGSDEQYF. The CDR3 DNA sequence: TGTGCCAGCAGCTTGACTAGCGGGAGTGACGAGCAGTACTTC. V and J are TRBV7-9 and TRBJ2-7; 12 positions agree with TRBD2. There are 14 residues in the CDR3. Germline lookup yields CDR1 SEHNR and CDR2 FQNEAQ (reference sequence). Trimming removed 3 bases from V and 5 bases from J; junction bases left unmatched: 2.

This rearrangement joins TRBV6-4 to TRBJ2-1, with TRBD1 as a possible D gene (6 bases). The CDR3 consists of 15 residues. V was trimmed by 6 bases and J by 3 bases, leaving 15 bases between them. CDR1 MRHNA and CDR2 SNTAGT come from the germline V gene. CDR3 sequence reads: CASSRQAHFYNEQFF. DNA for the CDR3: TGTGCCAGCAGCCGACAGGCCCACTTCTACAATGAGCAGTTCTTC.

This CDR3 is CAISQGAQINEKLFF. CDR3 bases: TGTGCCATCAGCCAGGGGGCGCAGATTAATGAAAAACTGTTTTTT. The rearrangement joins TRBV10-3 to TRBJ1-4, with 8 bases aligning to TRBD1. The CDR3 has 15 residues. The germline CDR1 and CDR2 sequences are ENHRY and SYGVKD. J was trimmed by 4 bases and V by 6 bases; bases with no gene match: 7.

This chain connects TRBV4-1 to TRBJ2-1; 9 nucleotides agree with TRBD2. The germline gives CDR1 MGHRA, CDR2 YSYEKL. J was trimmed by 10 bases and V by 4 bases; bases with no gene match: 8. This CDR3 contains 14 residues. As DNA, the CDR3 is TGCGCCAGCAGCCTAGGCGGACTAGCGAGCGAGCAGTTCTTC. It specifies CASSLGGLASEQFF.

This clone was detected once. The DNA for the CDR3 is TGTGCCAGCAGCGTAGGCGCGATGGGAGGGAACACTGAAGCTTTCTTT. Translated: CASSVGAMGGNTEAFF. The chain has TRBV9 and TRBJ1-1; D ambiguous. V was clipped by 0 bases and J by 1 base, with 13 bases between them. Per germline, CDR1 SGDLS and CDR2 YYNGEE. The CDR3 extends over 16 amino acids.

The chain is built from TRBV20-1 and TRBJ2-1, with TRBD2 matching over 8 bases. J gave up 6 bases and V 3 bases, and 13 bases lay outside the gene matches. CDR1 and CDR2 from the germline V gene are DFQATT and SNEGSKA (reference sequence). The CDR3 spans 16 residues. The CDR3, as DNA: TGCAGTGCTAGTGCCCCAAGCGGGGGCCTCTCCAATGAGCAGTTCTTC. As protein: CSASAPSGGLSNEQFF.

The V call is TRBV19, the J call TRBJ1-3, with D unclear. With 5 bases removed from V and 0 bases from J, the gap between germline ends came to 11 bases. Per the germline V gene, CDR1 is LNHDA and CDR2 is SQIVND (reference sequence). The CDR3 loop spans 15 amino acids. The CDR3 here is CASSYPGSSGNTIYF. In nucleotides, the CDR3 is TGTGCCAGTAGTTATCCAGGAAGCTCTGGAAACACCATATATTTT.

This chain joins TRBV28 and TRBJ1-2; 10 bases are shared with TRBD1. The CDR3 loop spans 15 amino acids. Germline CDR1 reads MDHEN; CDR2 reads SYDVKM. After removal of 6 bases from V and 4 bases from J, the junction contained 8 bases not matched to a gene. The CDR3 protein is CASSLGGQGFYGYTF. The CDR3 coding sequence is TGTGCCAGCAGCCTTGGGGGACAGGGGTTCTATGGCTACACCTTC.

The chain is built from TRBV7-2 and TRBJ2-2; 11 nucleotides align to TRBD1. The CDR3 totals 16 residues. J gave up 6 bases and V 5 bases, and 8 bases lay outside the gene matches. Germline V lookup: CDR1 SGHTA, CDR2 FQGNSA. Here the CDR3 DNA reads TGTGCCAGCAGCCAGCAGGGACAGGGGGTTCCCGGGGAGCTGTTTTTT. It codes for CASSQQGQGVPGELFF. Filled out from reference TRBV7-2 and TRBJ2-2, the complete variable domain reads GAGVSQSPSNKVTEKGKDVELRCDPISGHTALYWYRQSLGQGLEFLIYFQGNSAPDKSGLPSDRFSAERTGGSVSTLTIQRTQQEDSAVYLCASSQQGQGVPGELFFGEGSRLTVL.

The DNA for the CDR3 is TGTGCCTGGAGTGGGGGAGCCGGGACTACTCCCTACGAGCAGTACTTC. Amino acids: CAWSGGAGTTPYEQYF. This rearrangement joins TRBV30 to TRBJ2-7, with TRBD2 identical over 7 bases. The CDR3 length is 16 residues. Per germline, CDR1 GTSNPN and CDR2 SVGIG (reference sequence). Unmatched junction bases numbered 11, after V lost 1 base and J lost 2 bases.

The chain has TRBV25-1 and TRBJ2-3, with 9 nucleotides matching TRBD2. CDR1 and CDR2 (germline): MGHDK, SYGVNS. This CDR3 contains 17 residues. The J segment lost 4 bases and the V segment lost 3 bases, leaving 11 bases of the junction unmatched. Written as DNA, the CDR3 is TGTGCCAGCAGTGATAGGGGTAGCGGGAGTTGGGCAGATACGCAGTATTTT. Its translation is CASSDRGSGSWADTQYF. Supplemented by reference TRBV25-1 and TRBJ2-3, the full variable domain reads EADIYQTPRYLVIGTGKKITLECSQTMGHDKMYWYQQDPGMELHLIHYSYGVNSTEKGDLSSESTVSRIRTEHFPLTLESARPSHTSQYLCASSDRGSGSWADTQYFGPGTRLTVL.

This clone was counted a single time. This chain joins TRBV5-1 and TRBJ2-1; TRBD2 might be the D (5 bases). CDR1 and CDR2 (germline): SGHRS, YFSETQ. V lost 0 bases to trimming and J lost 7 bases, with 5 bases between them. The CDR3 spans 12 residues. CDR3 sequence: CASSLAGNEQFF. The CDR3 nucleotides read TGCGCCAGCAGCTTGGCGGGGAATGAGCAGTTCTTC.

The chain has TRBV2 and TRBJ2-3; 11 bases map to TRBD2. The V segment lost 9 bases and the J segment 3 bases; nucleotides outside the gene matches: 8. CDR3 size: 15 residues. Germline V gene lookup returns CDR1 SNHLY and CDR2 FYNNEI. This chain's CDR3 is CARGHSGRATDTQYF. The DNA of the CDR3 is TGTGCCAGGGGCCATAGCGGGAGGGCGACAGATACGCAGTATTTT.

The chain employs TRBV7-2 and TRBJ2-3, with 7 bases fitting TRBD1. With 1 base clipped from V and 8 bases from J, the junction kept 18 bases outside the gene matches. The CDR3 has 18 residues. Looked up from germline, CDR1 is SGHTA and CDR2 is FQGNSA. DNA of the CDR3: TGTGCCAGCAGCTTAGGCCGGGACAGAGTTCTGAGGACTGTTACGCAGTATTTT. It codes for CASSLGRDRVLRTVTQYF. The full variable domain, in which reference TRBV7-2 and TRBJ2-3 provide the parts outside the CDR3, is GAGVSQSPSNKVTEKGKDVELRCDPISGHTALYWYRQSLGQGLEFLIYFQGNSAPDKSGLPSDRFSAERTGGSVSTLTIQRTQQEDSAVYLCASSLGRDRVLRTVTQYFGPGTRLTVL.

The rearrangement joins TRBV5-6 to TRBJ1-1; TRBD1 is a possible D gene (5 bases). The CDR3 is 16 residues long. The germline V gene has CDR1 SGHDT and CDR2 YYEEEE. V was cut by 0 bases and J by 0 bases, with 12 bases left in between. The CDR3 sequence: CASSLGRGVMNTEAFF. CDR3 coding DNA: TGTGCCAGCAGCTTGGGGAGGGGAGTCATGAACACTGAAGCTTTCTTT.

The V gene is TRBV9, the J gene TRBJ2-7, with 7 bases fitting TRBD2. Germline V gene data show CDR1 as SGDLS and CDR2 as YYNGEE. The CDR3 is made up of 21 amino acids. J was trimmed by 8 bases and V by 0 bases; bases with no gene match: 29. CDR3 sequence (DNA): TGTGCCAGCAGCGTAGGTCTCGAAGGTGCGGGAGTGCATACAACCTACGGCAAGCAGTACTTC. Its protein product is CASSVGLEGAGVHTTYGKQYF.

The J gene is TRBJ2-5, the V gene TRBV9; D gene uncertain. V lost 0 bases and J 5 bases, leaving 11 bases between the germline ends. The CDR3 has 14 residues. Germline values: CDR1 SGDLS, CDR2 YYNGEE. The CDR3 bases are TGTGCCAGCAGCGTAGACGTACCCGCGGAGACCCAGTACTTC. It codes for CASSVDVPAETQYF. Variable domain in full (rest from reference TRBV9 and TRBJ2-5): DSGVTQTPKHLITATGQRVTLRCSPRSGDLSVYWYQQSLDQGLQFLIQYYNGEERAKGNILERFSAQQFPDLHSELNLSSLELGDSALYFCASSVDVPAETQYFGPGTRLLVL.

V gene TRBV18 combines with J gene TRBJ2-3; D unclear. V lost 6 bases to trimming and J lost 6 bases, with 7 bases between them. The CDR3 is 11 residues long. Per the germline V gene, CDR1 is KGHSH and CDR2 is LQKENI. The CDR3, as DNA: TGTGCCAGCTCCCCCCAGGATACGCAGTATTTT. Its translation is CASSPQDTQYF.